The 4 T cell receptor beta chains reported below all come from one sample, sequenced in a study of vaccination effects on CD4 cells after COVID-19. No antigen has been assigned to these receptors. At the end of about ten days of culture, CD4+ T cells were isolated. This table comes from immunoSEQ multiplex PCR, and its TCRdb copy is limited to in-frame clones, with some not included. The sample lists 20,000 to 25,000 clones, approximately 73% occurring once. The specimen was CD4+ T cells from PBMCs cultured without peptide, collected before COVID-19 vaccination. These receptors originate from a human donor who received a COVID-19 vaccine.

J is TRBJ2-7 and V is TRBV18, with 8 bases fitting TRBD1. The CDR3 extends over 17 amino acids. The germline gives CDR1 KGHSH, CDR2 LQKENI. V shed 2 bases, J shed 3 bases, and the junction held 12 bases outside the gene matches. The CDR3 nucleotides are TGTGCCAGCTCACCAAGGACAGGGATGATGGGGAACTACGAGCAGTACTTC. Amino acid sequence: CASSPRTGMMGNYEQYF.

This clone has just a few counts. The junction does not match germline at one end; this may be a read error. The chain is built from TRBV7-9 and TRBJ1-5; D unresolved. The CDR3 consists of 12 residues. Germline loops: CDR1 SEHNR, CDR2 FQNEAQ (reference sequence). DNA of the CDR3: TGTGCCAGCAGCTTACGCGATCAGCCCCGGCATTTT. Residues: CASSLRDQPRHF.

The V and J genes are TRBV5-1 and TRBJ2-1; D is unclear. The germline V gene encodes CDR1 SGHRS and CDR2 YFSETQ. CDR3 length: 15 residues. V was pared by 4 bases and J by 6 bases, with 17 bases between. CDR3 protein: CASSPLGPTFNEQFF. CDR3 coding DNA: TGCGCCAGCAGCCCTTTAGGCCCGACTTTCAATGAGCAGTTCTTC. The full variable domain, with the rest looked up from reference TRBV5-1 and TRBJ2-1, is KAGVTQTPRYLIKTRGQQVTLSCSPISGHRSVSWYQQTPGQGLQFLFEYFSETQRNKGNFPGRFSGRQFSNSRSEMNVSTLELGDSALYLCASSPLGPTFNEQFFGPGTRLTVL.

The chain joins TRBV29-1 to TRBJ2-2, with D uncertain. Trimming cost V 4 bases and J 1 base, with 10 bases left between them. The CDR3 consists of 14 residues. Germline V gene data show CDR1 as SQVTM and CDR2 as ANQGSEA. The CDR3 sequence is CSVAPGGNTGELFF. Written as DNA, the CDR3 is TGCAGCGTTGCCCCGGGCGGGAACACCGGGGAGCTGTTTTTT.